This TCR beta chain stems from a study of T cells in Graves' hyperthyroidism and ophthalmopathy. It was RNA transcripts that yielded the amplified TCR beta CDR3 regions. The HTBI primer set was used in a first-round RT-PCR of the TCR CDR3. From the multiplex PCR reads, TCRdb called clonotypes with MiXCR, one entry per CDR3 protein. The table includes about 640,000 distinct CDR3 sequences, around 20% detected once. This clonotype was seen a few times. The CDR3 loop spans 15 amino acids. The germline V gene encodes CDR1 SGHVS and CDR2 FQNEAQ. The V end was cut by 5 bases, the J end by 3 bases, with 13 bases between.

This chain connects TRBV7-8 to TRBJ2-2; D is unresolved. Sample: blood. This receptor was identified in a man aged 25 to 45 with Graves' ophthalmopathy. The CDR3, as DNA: TGTGCCAGCAGCCGACCTGGTCTGGACACCGGGGAGCTGTTTTTT. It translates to CASSRPGLDTGELFF. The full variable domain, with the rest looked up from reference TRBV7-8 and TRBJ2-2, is GAGVSQSPRYKVAKRGQDVALRCDPISGHVSLFWYQQALGQGPEFLTYFQNEAQLDKSGLPSDRFFAERPEGSVSTLKIQRTQQEDSAVYLCASSRPGLDTGELFFGEGSRLTVL.